Each of the 23 T cell receptor beta chains below was sequenced from the same sample in a study of blood T cell repertoires in COVID-19. Profiled with immunoSEQ multiplex PCR; TCRdb holds only in-frame clones, not every one. This table holds 50,000 to 75,000 clones, around 80% found once. The source material was peripheral blood. The source of these receptors is a man between 60 and 75 years old with acute or convalescent COVID-19.

The V and J genes are TRBV7-8 and TRBJ2-1; 13 nucleotides align to TRBD2. CDR1 is SGHVS and CDR2 is FQNEAQ in the germline V gene. There are 15 residues in the CDR3. V was pared by 5 bases and J by 9 bases, with 7 bases of the junction left unmatched. CDR3 residues: CASSTRLAGGSEQFF. The CDR3 DNA reads TGTGCCAGCAGCACCCGACTAGCGGGAGGAAGTGAGCAGTTCTTC.

This chain links TRBV5-6 with TRBJ2-1; D uncertain. CDR3 length equals 15 residues. Trimming removed 4 bases at V and 4 bases at J, with 15 bases between. The V gene's germline CDR1 is SGHDT and CDR2 YYEEEE. The CDR3 loop is CASSPAQAKYNEQFF. In DNA form, the CDR3 reads TGTGCCAGCAGCCCCGCCCAGGCTAAGTACAATGAGCAGTTCTTC.

This chain links TRBV24-1 with TRBJ1-5, with 10 bases lining up with TRBD1. Germline lookup yields CDR1 KGHDR and CDR2 SFDVKD. The CDR3 extends over 11 amino acids. The V segment lost 7 bases and the J segment 15 bases; nucleotides outside the gene matches: 5. CDR3 protein: CATRGQGGWHF. The CDR3 nucleotides read TGTGCCACCAGAGGACAGGGGGGATGGCATTTT.

The V call is TRBV29-1, the J call TRBJ1-2; TRBD1 aligns across 9 bases. The ends lost 6 bases at V and 5 bases at J; junction bases unmatched: 10. The CDR3 totals 14 residues. Germline V gives CDR1 SQVTM, CDR2 ANQGSEA. The CDR3 spells CSVLPQGAGYGYTF. CDR3 nucleotide sequence: TGCAGCGTCCTACCACAGGGGGCGGGGTATGGCTACACCTTC.

This clone was seen a few times. This CDR3 is CASSLTSGREFF. The CDR3, as DNA: TGTGCCAGCAGCTTAACTAGCGGGAGGGAGTTCTTC. The genes are TRBV5-6 and TRBJ2-1; 13 bases map to TRBD2. Germline trimming cut 2 bases from V and 14 bases from J; bases unmatched to any gene: 1. This CDR3 is built from 12 residues. Germline V CDR1 and CDR2: SGHDT, YYEEEE.

The V gene is TRBV9, the J gene TRBJ1-2; 8 bases agree with TRBD1. Trimming took 6 bases from V and 3 from J; bases not matched to a gene: 13. CDR3 length: 16 residues. Germline V gene lookup returns CDR1 SGDLS and CDR2 YYNGEE. CDR3 sequence: CASTRPRETGDYGYTF. The CDR3, as DNA: TGTGCCAGCACCCGTCCTCGTGAGACAGGGGACTATGGCTACACCTTC.

This clone appeared a few times. This chain links TRBV4-1 with TRBJ1-1, with a tentative D call TRBD1 (5 bases). This CDR3 is built from 16 residues. V was pared by 2 bases and J by 5 bases, with 18 bases between. Per the germline V gene, CDR1 is MGHRA and CDR2 is YSYEKL. The DNA for the CDR3 is TGCGCCAGCAGCCAAACCCCGGGACTCACGAAGACTGAAGCTTTCTTT. Protein: CASSQTPGLTKTEAFF.

The CDR3 DNA reads TGTGCCAGCAGCACCCGACTAGCGGGAACTAGCAATGAGCAGTTCTTC. This codes for CASSTRLAGTSNEQFF. The chain employs TRBV3-1 (or the pseudogene TRBV3-2) and TRBJ2-1; 11 nucleotides line up with TRBD2. This CDR3 is 16 amino acids long. CDR1 and CDR2 from the germline V gene are LGHDT and YNNKEL (reference sequence). J lost 6 bases, V lost 5 bases, and 9 bases had no gene match.

This chain links TRBV30 with TRBJ1-3, with TRBD1 identical over 7 bases. Per the germline V gene, CDR1 is GTSNPN and CDR2 is SVGIG (reference sequence). This CDR3 region has 17 residues. V trimming: 0 bases; J trimming: 4 bases; junction bases outside the gene matches: 12. The CDR3, as DNA: TGTGCCTGGAGTGTACGACGGACAGGATCGTACGGAAACACCATATATTTT. Translated: CAWSVRRTGSYGNTIYF.

The genes are TRBV20-1 and TRBJ2-7, with TRBD2 matching 9 bases. CDR1 and CDR2 from the germline V gene are DFQATT and SNEGSKA (reference sequence). This CDR3 has 14 residues. V lost 3 bases and J lost 6; bases outside the gene matches: 9. This chain's CDR3 is CSASGLALKAEQYF. The CDR3 nucleotides read TGCAGTGCTAGTGGACTAGCGTTAAAGGCCGAGCAGTACTTC.

The V and J genes are TRBV5-5 and TRBJ2-2, with a weak D call TRBD2 (6 bases). The CDR3 consists of 16 residues. Germline CDR1 and CDR2: SGHKS and YYEKEE (reference sequence). V lost 4 bases to trimming and J lost 1 base, with 14 bases between them. CDR3 nucleotide sequence: TGTGCCAGCAGCATGTGGACCGGGGGGAACACCGGGGAGCTGTTTTTT. This encodes CASSMWTGGNTGELFF.

V and J are TRBV6-5 and TRBJ2-7; 7 nucleotides line up with TRBD2. Per germline, CDR1 MNHEY and CDR2 SVGAGI. The trim removed 2 bases at V and 5 bases at J, leaving 6 bases unmatched. The CDR3 consists of 14 residues. CDR3 residues: CASSYGGGLDEQYF. CDR3 coding DNA: TGTGCCAGCAGTTACGGGGGGGGGTTAGACGAGCAGTACTTC.

The sample holds one count of this clone. This chain connects TRBV30 to TRBJ2-7, with D possibly TRBD2 on 6 matching bases. Germline CDR1 is GTSNPN and CDR2 is SVGIG (reference sequence). With 0 bases removed from V and 6 bases from J, the gap between germline ends came to 12 bases. The CDR3 loop spans 13 amino acids. The CDR3 DNA is TGTGCCTGGAGTGTGTGGGGGACTCGCGAGCAGTACTTC. It codes for CAWSVWGTREQYF. Full variable domain (rest looked up from reference TRBV30 and TRBJ2-7): SQTIHQWPATLVQPVGSPLSLECTVEGTSNPNLYWYRQAAGRGLQLLFYSVGIGQISSEVPQNLSASRPQDRQFILSSKKLLLSDSGFYLCAWSVWGTREQYFGPGTRLTVT.

This chain links TRBV30 with TRBJ2-3, with unresolved D. Deletions cut 5 bases from V and 12 bases from J, with 12 bases between. The CDR3 loop spans 10 amino acids. CDR1 and CDR2 (germline): GTSNPN, SVGIG (reference sequence). The CDR3 DNA reads TGTGCCTGGGGGTTGCAGGATCAGTATTTT. Encoded protein: CAWGLQDQYF.

The chain recombines TRBV10-2 with TRBJ1-5; D remains ambiguous. Germline assignment: CDR1 WSHSY and CDR2 SAAADI. The CDR3 has 14 amino acids. Trimming took off 6 bases at V and 3 bases at J, with 12 bases between the two ends. The CDR3 is CASRAGLINQPQHF. CDR3 nucleotide sequence: TGCGCCAGCAGAGCCGGACTGATCAATCAGCCCCAGCATTTT.

This clone was counted only a few times. The J gene is TRBJ2-5, the V gene TRBV3-1 (or the pseudogene TRBV3-2); maybe TRBD1 (5 bases). Looked up from germline, CDR1 is LGHDT and CDR2 is YNNKEL (reference sequence). The CDR3 is made up of 13 amino acids. Trimming cost V 2 bases and J 5 bases, with 9 bases left between them. The CDR3 spells CASSQKGAETQYF. CDR3 DNA sequence: TGTGCCAGCAGCCAAAAAGGGGCGGAGACCCAGTACTTC.

This chain connects TRBV20-1 to TRBJ2-1; TRBD2 aligns across 12 bases. The germline V gene has CDR1 DFQATT and CDR2 SNEGSKA (reference sequence). Trimming took 3 bases from V and 4 from J; bases not matched to a gene: 13. The CDR3 runs to 18 residues. CDR3 in DNA: TGCAGTGCTAGTCTCGGACTAGCGGGATACTACGGTTACAATGAGCAGTTCTTC. Translation: CSASLGLAGYYGYNEQFF.

In its sample, this clone was seen a few times. The chain joins TRBV28 to TRBJ1-2; D is unclear. Trimming stripped 2 bases from V and 3 bases from J, with 7 bases between. This CDR3 region has 13 residues. The germline V gene encodes CDR1 MDHEN and CDR2 SYDVKM. CDR3 amino acids: CASSLNQDYGYTF. The CDR3 coding sequence is TGTGCCAGCAGTTTAAACCAGGACTATGGCTACACCTTC.

The rearrangement joins TRBV28 to TRBJ2-7, with 12 positions matching TRBD2. V trimming: 5 bases; J trimming: 6 bases; junction bases outside the gene matches: 8. CDR1 is MDHEN and CDR2 is SYDVKM in the germline V gene. This CDR3 comprises 15 residues. CDR3 sequence reads: CASSHMTSGSGEQYF. CDR3 DNA sequence: TGTGCCAGCAGTCACATGACTAGCGGGAGTGGCGAGCAGTACTTC.

This clone is judged medium-sized (0.01 to 0.1%). V is TRBV30 and J is TRBJ1-6, with 7 positions matching TRBD1. Germline CDR1 and CDR2: GTSNPN and SVGIG (reference sequence). This CDR3 comprises 16 residues. After removal of 3 bases from V and 4 bases from J, the junction contained 9 bases not matched to a gene. Written as DNA, the CDR3 is TGTGCCTGGAGGCCGACAGGGAGCTTATATAATTCACCCCTCCACTTT. Protein: CAWRPTGSLYNSPLHF.

The V and J genes are TRBV14 and TRBJ2-7, with D possibly matching TRBD1 (6 bases). Trimming took 4 bases from V and 6 from J, leaving 19 bases between them. The CDR3 spans 15 residues. The V gene's germline CDR1 is SGHDN and CDR2 FVKESK. DNA of the CDR3: TGTGCCAGCAGCCTCTCTCAGGGGACCCTAAGCGAGCAGTACTTC. Its translation: CASSLSQGTLSEQYF.

The J gene is TRBJ2-7, the V gene TRBV28; D not resolved. This CDR3 spans 11 amino acids. V lost 3 bases, J lost 5 bases, and 5 bases lay in between. Germline V gene sequence: CDR1 MDHEN, CDR2 SYDVKM. The CDR3 sequence: CASSFSNEQYF. DNA of the CDR3: TGTGCCAGCAGTTTTAGCAACGAGCAGTACTTC.

The genes are TRBV5-6 and TRBJ1-2, with 9 bases that match TRBD1. The germline CDR1 and CDR2 sequences are SGHDT and YYEEEE. V lost 4 bases, J lost 2 bases, and 6 bases stayed unmatched. The CDR3 is made up of 15 amino acids. In nucleotides, the CDR3 is TGTGCCAGCAGCCCCGTAACAGGGGGCAACTATGGCTACACCTTC. The encoded protein is CASSPVTGGNYGYTF.